This T cell receptor (beta chain) was documented in a study of blood T cells in healthy people across ages (dated by TCRdb to the mid-2010s). Regarding the study in general: In model experiments, roughly one uniquely barcoded TCR beta cDNA molecule per two T cells was captured by template switching. Age-related changes in TCR beta repertoire diversity were measured in the study by deep sequencing normalized with unique cDNA molecular identifiers. The donors were split into four age groups: young (average 16 years), middle-aged (roughly 39), aged (around 67) and long-lived (82). To avoid experimental bias, donors of different ages were distributed randomly across sequencing lanes. Two additional independent replicas of 1 million unique cDNA reads from the same blood draw were analyzed for two donors (one aged 18 to 29 and one aged 80 or older). What the authors observed across the whole study: As age increased, observed TCR beta diversity per million T cells dropped in a roughly linear way, and a significant reduction was already evident by age about 40. Total diversity estimates from one million sequenced T cells were considered lower bounds and underestimates. Donor CMV infection status was unknown, potentially confounding age-related changes in expanded clonotypes. The long-lived group showed more naive CD4+ T cells, fewer expanded clones and increased TCR diversity than the aged group, suggesting age selection. The percentage of naive T cells measured by flow cytometry correlated strongly with observed TCR beta diversity. Conclusive comparison of naive and antigen-experienced compartments was prevented by the profiling of bulk unsorted PBMCs.

Receptor amplification or capture employed 5' RACE. Data came from an Illumina HiSeq 2500. A second roughly 7 to 12 cycle PCR used a sample-barcoded 5' primer and a J-beta primer mix. Each TCR beta cDNA molecule received a unique molecular identifier from a template-switch 5' adaptor carrying 12 random nucleotides. At least 3 million CDR3-containing paired-end reads were obtained from each sample. First-strand cDNA was synthesized from all RNA with the Mint cDNA synthesis kit, primed by a TRBC-specific oligonucleotide. Following uracil-DNA glycosylase treatment, a first 18-cycle PCR with universal primers M1SS and BC2_uni_R was performed on all cDNA. The published analysis was carried out like this. Each sample was normalized by randomly selecting 1 million high-quality reads, each carrying a distinct molecular identifier. Reads with shared molecular identifiers were discarded instead of being binned into consensus sequences. MiTCR, run with a Q25 quality threshold and the strictest error-elimination algorithm, handled CDR3 identification, clonotype clustering and error correction. Lower-bound total TCR beta diversity was estimated with a nonparametric unseen species model using Euler transformation. TCRdb itself trimmed the public reads at Q25 with fastp, ran MiXCR and retained productive beta chains. Rows with a matching CDR3 protein are joined into one entry that keeps the most common DNA and genes. TCRdb's processing, not the study's, gives the V and J calls here. Counted in this sample were roughly 650,000 distinct CDR3 sequences; about 32% of them appeared once. The top ten constitute about 16% of the sample.

Systemically healthy Caucasian individuals from Russia, 39 in total and aged roughly 6 to 90 years, were included as donors. Each donor gave ten milliliters of peripheral blood, drawn into EDTA-treated Vacutainer tubes. Ficoll-Paque density-gradient centrifugation was used to isolate PBMCs, with at least 6 million obtained per sample. Total RNA was extracted from PBMCs with Trizol reagent, with at least 5 micrograms obtained per sample. For every donor, an aliquot of PBMCs went through flow cytometry to measure the percentages of naive CD45RAhigh/CD27high T cells. As for this clonotype: Its antigen has not been determined. This may stem from a read error, because a much larger clone lies one nucleotide away.

From V the trimming removes 6 bases and from J it removes 0 bases, while the gene matches leave 13 bases of the junction unaccounted for. There are 18 amino acids in the CDR3, from cysteine to phenylalanine inclusive. Only the CDR3 DNA is retained, 54 bases long and in frame from the first base. Specimen: blood. This clonotype was obtained from an elderly woman in good health. Donor details come from another sample of the same person, matched by shared clones. The receptor chain draws on TRBV12-3 or TRBV12-4 and TRBJ2-3; 9 bases in between match TRBD2. The nucleotides read TGTGCCAGCAGCAAGACTAGCGGAGACGGCTGGAGCACAGATACGCAGTATTTT. This yields the protein CASSKTSGDGWSTDTQYF.